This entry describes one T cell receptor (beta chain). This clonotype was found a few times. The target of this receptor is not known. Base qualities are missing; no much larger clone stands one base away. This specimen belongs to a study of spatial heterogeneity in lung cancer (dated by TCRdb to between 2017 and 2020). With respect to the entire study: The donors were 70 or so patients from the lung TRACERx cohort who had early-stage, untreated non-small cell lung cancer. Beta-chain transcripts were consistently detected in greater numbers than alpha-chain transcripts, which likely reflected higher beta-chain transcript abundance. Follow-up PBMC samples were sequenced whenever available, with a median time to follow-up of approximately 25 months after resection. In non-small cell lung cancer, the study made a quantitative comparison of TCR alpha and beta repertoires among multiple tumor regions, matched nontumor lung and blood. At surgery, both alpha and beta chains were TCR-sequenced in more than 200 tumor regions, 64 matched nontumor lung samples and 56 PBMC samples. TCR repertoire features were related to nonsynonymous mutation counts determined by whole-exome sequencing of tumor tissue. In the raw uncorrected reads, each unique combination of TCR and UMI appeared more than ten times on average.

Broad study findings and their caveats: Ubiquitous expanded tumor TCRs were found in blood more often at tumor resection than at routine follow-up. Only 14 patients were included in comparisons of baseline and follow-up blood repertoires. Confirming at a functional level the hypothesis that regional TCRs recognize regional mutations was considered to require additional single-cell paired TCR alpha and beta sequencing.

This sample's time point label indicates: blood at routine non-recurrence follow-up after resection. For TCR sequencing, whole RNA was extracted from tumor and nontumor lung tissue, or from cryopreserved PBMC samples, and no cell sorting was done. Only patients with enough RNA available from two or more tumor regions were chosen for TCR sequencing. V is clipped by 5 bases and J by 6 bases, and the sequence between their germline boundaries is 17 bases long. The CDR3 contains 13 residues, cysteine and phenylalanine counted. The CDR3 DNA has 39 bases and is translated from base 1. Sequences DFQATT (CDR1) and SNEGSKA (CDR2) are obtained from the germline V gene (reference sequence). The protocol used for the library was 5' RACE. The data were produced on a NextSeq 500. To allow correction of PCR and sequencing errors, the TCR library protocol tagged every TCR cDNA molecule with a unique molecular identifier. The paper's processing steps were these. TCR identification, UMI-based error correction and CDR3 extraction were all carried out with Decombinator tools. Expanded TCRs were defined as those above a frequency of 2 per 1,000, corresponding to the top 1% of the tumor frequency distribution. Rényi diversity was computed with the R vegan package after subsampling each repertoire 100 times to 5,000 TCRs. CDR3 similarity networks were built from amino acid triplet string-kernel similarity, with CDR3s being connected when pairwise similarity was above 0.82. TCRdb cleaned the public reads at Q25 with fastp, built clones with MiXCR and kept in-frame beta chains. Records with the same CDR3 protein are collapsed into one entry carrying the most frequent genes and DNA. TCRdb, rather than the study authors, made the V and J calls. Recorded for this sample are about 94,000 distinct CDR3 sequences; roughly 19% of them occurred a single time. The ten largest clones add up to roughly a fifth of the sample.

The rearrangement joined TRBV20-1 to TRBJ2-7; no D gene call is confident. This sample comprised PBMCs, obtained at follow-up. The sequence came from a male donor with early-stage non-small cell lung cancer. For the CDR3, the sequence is CSALTGSWREQYF. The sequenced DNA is TGCAGTGCTCTGACTGGGTCTTGGCGCGAGCAGTACTTC.